The table lists the clone carrying this TCR beta chain with many counts. Its specificity is unknown. CDR3 size: 13 residues. Germline V gene sequence: CDR1 SQVTM, CDR2 ANQGSEA. Deletions cut 6 bases from V and 4 bases from J, with 15 bases between. TCRdb ran MiXCR on the 5' RACE reads and lists one entry per CDR3 protein. The sample has a few hundred thousand distinct CDR3 sequences; roughly an eighth are singletons. This record belongs to a study of CD8 T cells in ankylosing spondylitis. Study-wide results and caveats: Several of the motif variants were reported before in synovial fluid and blood from reactive arthritis. Disease-linked clones displayed a CD8+ phenotype and appeared relatively rarely in peripheral blood. Within ankylosing spondylitis blood, a TCR beta motif made up of under 10 highly homologous variants appeared to be characteristic. The study looked at matched synovial fluid samples from ankylosing spondylitis patients. Disease-linked clones were reported to be significantly enriched there.

This TCR came from a male donor with ankylosing spondylitis. Sequencing was carried out using blood, either unsorted or a sorted T cell fraction (not recorded which). V gene TRBV29-1 combines with J gene TRBJ1-1; D is perhaps TRBD1 (5 bases). The CDR3 loop reads CSVASGGSTEAFF. In nucleotides, the CDR3 is TGCAGCGTCGCTTCGGGGGGTTCCACTGAAGCTTTCTTT.